Below are 27 T cell receptor beta chains sequenced from a single sample in a study of neoadjuvant anti-PD-1 for oral cavity cancer. Sequencing was performed with immunoSEQ multiplex PCR; in TCRdb, only in-frame clones are kept and a portion is missing. The table includes 15,000 to 20,000 clones, around three quarters detected once. The sample here was PBMCs, taken before nivolumab (anti-PD-1) treatment. All receptors derive from a person aged 35-79 years with oral cavity squamous cell carcinoma.

V usage is TRBV9 and J usage is TRBJ2-3; the match to TRBD2 covers 14 bases. V lost 0 bases, J lost 4 bases, and 1 base stayed unmatched. The CDR3 contains 16 residues. Germline CDR1 is SGDLS and CDR2 is YYNGEE. CDR3 region: CASSVAGLAGADTQYF. The CDR3 region has the DNA TGTGCCAGCAGCGTAGCGGGACTAGCGGGGGCAGATACGCAGTATTTT.

The chain recombines TRBV6-5 with TRBJ1-1; 8 positions agree with TRBD1. V lost 4 bases to trimming and J lost 1 base; unmatched junction nucleotides: 5. This CDR3 has 15 amino acids. CDR1 and CDR2 from the germline V gene are MNHEY and SVGAGI. The CDR3 loop reads CASSSGQGTNTEAFF. The CDR3, as DNA: TGTGCCAGCAGTTCTGGACAGGGCACGAACACTGAAGCTTTCTTT.

The J gene is TRBJ2-3, the V gene TRBV10-2; tentative D call: TRBD2 (6 bases). The CDR3 consists of 14 residues. Germline lookup yields CDR1 WSHSY and CDR2 SAAADI. V was clipped by 3 bases and J by 6 bases, with 13 bases between them. CDR3: CASSELAQADTQYF. CDR3 in DNA: TGCGCCAGCAGTGAACTAGCACAGGCGGATACGCAGTATTTT.

The chain is built from TRBV6-1 and TRBJ1-1; D is possibly TRBD1 (5 bases). The CDR3 sequence is 14 residues long. The germline V gene encodes CDR1 MNHNS and CDR2 SASEGT. The V gene lost 7 bases and the J gene lost 1 base, with 13 bases spanning the gap. CDR3 amino acids: CASIGVGGNTEAFF. The CDR3, as DNA: TGTGCCAGCATAGGGGTAGGAGGGAACACTGAAGCTTTCTTT.

The chain employs TRBV12-5 and TRBJ2-1; D is perhaps TRBD1 (6 bases). V lost 5 bases and J 7 bases, leaving 15 bases between the germline ends. Germline values: CDR1 LGHNT, CDR2 FRNRAP. The CDR3 covers 14 residues. The CDR3 DNA follows: TGTGCTAGTGGTGACAGGTTCGACGGAAATGAGCAGTTCTTC. Translation gives CASGDRFDGNEQFF.

The rearrangement links TRBV9 to TRBJ2-3; D is unclear. The CDR3 covers 14 residues. Germline V CDR1 and CDR2: SGDLS, YYNGEE. Trimming stripped 4 bases from V and 1 base from J, with 10 bases between. The CDR3 DNA reads as TGTGCCAGCAGCTCCTACCCCCGCACAGATACGCAGTATTTT. Protein product: CASSSYPRTDTQYF.

This sequence joins TRBV5-1 and TRBJ2-2; D is perhaps TRBD1 (6 bases). This CDR3 spans 16 amino acids. Germline V gene sequence: CDR1 SGHRS, CDR2 YFSETQ. V lost 3 bases and J 3 bases, leaving 15 bases between the germline ends. CDR3 nucleotides: TGCGCCAGCAGCTGGTACAGGGATCAGGACACCGGGGAGCTGTTTTTT. It yields the protein CASSWYRDQDTGELFF.

The V and J genes are TRBV7-9 and TRBJ1-4; the D gene is possibly TRBD1 (5 bases). Trimming took off 5 bases at V and 7 bases at J, with 23 bases between the two ends. The CDR3 loop spans 17 amino acids. Looked up from germline, CDR1 is SEHNR and CDR2 is FQNEAQ (reference sequence). The CDR3: CASSRSPVDRASEKLFF. CDR3 coding DNA: TGTGCCAGCAGCAGGAGCCCGGTTGACAGAGCGAGTGAAAAACTGTTTTTT.

CDR3 region: CASSYSRGRTDTQYF. For the CDR3, the DNA is TGTGCCAGCAGTTACAGTCGGGGGCGAACAGATACGCAGTATTTT. This rearrangement joins TRBV6-5 to TRBJ2-3; possibly TRBD1 or TRBD2 for D (6 bases each). The germline gives CDR1 MNHEY, CDR2 SVGAGI. The CDR3 runs 15 residues. V was pared by 2 bases and J by 3 bases, with 12 bases between.

This chain links TRBV5-6 with TRBJ2-3; 9 bases are shared with TRBD1. The CDR3 contains 16 residues. The ends lost 4 bases at V and 8 bases at J; junction bases unmatched: 14. The germline gives CDR1 SGHDT, CDR2 YYEEEE. In DNA, the CDR3 is TGTGCCAGCAGCCTTAGAGGGACAGGGCTACCAGGTACGCAGTATTTT. Translating it yields CASSLRGTGLPGTQYF.

The V gene is TRBV6-5, the J gene TRBJ2-5, with D possibly matching TRBD1 (6 bases). In germline, CDR1 is MNHEY, CDR2 SVGAGI. Trimming removed 3 bases at V and 2 bases at J, with 10 bases between. The CDR3 loop spans 14 amino acids. The chain's CDR3 is CASSYSTGQETQYF. CDR3 sequence (DNA): TGTGCCAGCAGTTATTCGACAGGACAAGAGACCCAGTACTTC.

The chain joins TRBV6-5 to TRBJ2-2, with no clear D. The germline V and J ends were trimmed by 2 bases and 6 bases, with 7 bases remaining between them. Germline V gene sequence: CDR1 MNHEY, CDR2 SVGAGI. CDR3 length: 13 amino acids. This CDR3 is CASSYGVPGELFF. In DNA form, the CDR3 reads TGTGCCAGCAGTTACGGGGTCCCCGGGGAGCTGTTTTTT.

CDR3 region: CASSVATQGEAFF. CDR3 nucleotides: TGTGCCAGCAGCGTAGCTACCCAGGGAGAAGCTTTCTTT. The chain links TRBV9 to TRBJ1-1; D perhaps matches TRBD1 (5 bases). The CDR3 loop spans 13 amino acids. V lost 0 bases, J lost 8 bases, and 11 bases lay in between. Germline lookup yields CDR1 SGDLS and CDR2 YYNGEE.

This clone was observed a few times. The V and J genes are TRBV20-1 and TRBJ1-5; a possible D gene is TRBD1 (6 bases). Germline CDR1 is DFQATT and CDR2 is SNEGSKA (reference sequence). Trimming left V 5 bases short and J 9 bases short, with 11 bases between. The CDR3 spans 11 residues. The CDR3 spells CSASPGVPQHF. CDR3 coding DNA: TGCAGTGCTTCGCCAGGGGTGCCCCAGCATTTT.

A word on this clone: The junction shows a germline mismatch at one end, possibly a read error. The CDR3 spells CASSFQSGPGNTIYF. CDR3 nucleotides: TGTGCTAGCAGTTTCCAATCTGGGCCCGGAAACACCATATATTTT. The genes are TRBV7-7 and TRBJ1-3; no definite D call. The CDR3 has 15 residues. CDR1 and CDR2 (germline): SSHAT, FNYEAQ (reference sequence). Based on the CDR3 plus reference TRBV7-7 and TRBJ1-3, the full variable domain is GAGVSQSPRYKVTKRGQDVTLRCDPISSHATLYWYQQALGQGPEFLTYFNYEAQPDKSGLPSDRFSAERPEGSISTLTIQRTEQRDSAMYRCASSFQSGPGNTIYFGEGSWLTVV.

The V call is TRBV5-4, the J call TRBJ2-3, with TRBD1 matching 8 bases. Germline lookup yields CDR1 SGHNT and CDR2 YYREEE (reference sequence). The CDR3 is 14 residues long. With V trimmed by 4 bases and J by 6 bases, 7 bases remained unmatched. The CDR3: CASSPTGASDTQYF. The CDR3 DNA reads as TGTGCCAGCAGCCCGACAGGGGCTTCGGATACGCAGTATTTT. The variable domain in full, with the rest retrieved from reference TRBV5-4 and TRBJ2-3, is ETGVTQSPTHLIKTRGQQVTLRCSSQSGHNTVSWYQQALGQGPQFIFQYYREEENGRGNFPPRFSGLQFPNYSSELNVNALELDDSALYLCASSPTGASDTQYFGPGTRLTVL.

This clone has only one observation. V gene TRBV4-2 combines with J gene TRBJ2-5, with 8 bases aligning to TRBD2. The CDR3 has 13 residues. Looked up from germline, CDR1 is LGHNA and CDR2 is YNFKEQ. Unmatched junction bases numbered 3, after V lost 4 bases and J lost 5 bases. CDR3 sequence reads: CASSLPGGETQYF. CDR3 in DNA: TGTGCCAGCAGCCTACCGGGAGGGGAGACCCAGTACTTC.

The chain is built from TRBV5-1 and TRBJ2-1, with 11 nucleotides matching TRBD2. V shed 4 bases, J shed 9 bases, and the junction held 6 bases outside the gene matches. Germline assignment: CDR1 SGHRS and CDR2 YFSETQ. There are 14 residues in the CDR3. The CDR3 bases are TGCGCCAGCAGCCCAGGGACTAGCGGACTTGAGCAGTTCTTC. Translation gives CASSPGTSGLEQFF. The full variable domain, with the rest looked up from reference TRBV5-1 and TRBJ2-1, is KAGVTQTPRYLIKTRGQQVTLSCSPISGHRSVSWYQQTPGQGLQFLFEYFSETQRNKGNFPGRFSGRQFSNSRSEMNVSTLELGDSALYLCASSPGTSGLEQFFGPGTRLTVL.

In its sample, this clone was seen a few times. The genes are TRBV7-2 and TRBJ2-2, with 11 bases identical to TRBD2. With V trimmed by 5 bases and J by 7 bases, 9 bases remained unmatched. The CDR3 extends over 16 amino acids. The germline CDR1 and CDR2 sequences are SGHTA and FQGNSA. CDR3 sequence: CASSQQPTSGGGELFF. CDR3 sequence (DNA): TGTGCCAGCAGCCAGCAGCCCACTAGCGGGGGCGGGGAGCTGTTTTTT.

J is TRBJ2-3 and V is TRBV10-3; TRBD1 matches 8 bases. The CDR3 is 14 amino acids. V shed 6 bases, J shed 5 bases, and the junction held 7 bases outside the gene matches. Germline V gene lookup returns CDR1 ENHRY and CDR2 SYGVKD. The CDR3 protein is CAIRSQGAVDTQYF. The CDR3 nucleotides are TGTGCCATCAGGTCCCAGGGGGCGGTAGATACGCAGTATTTT.

The rearrangement joins TRBV5-1 to TRBJ2-2; 11 bases are shared with TRBD2. CDR3 length: 14 residues. The trim removed 9 bases at V and 3 bases at J, leaving 4 bases unmatched. CDR1 SGHRS and CDR2 YFSETQ come from the germline V gene. The CDR3 nucleotides read TGCGCCACCGGACTAGCGGGCGACACCGGGGAGCTGTTTTTT. This translates into CATGLAGDTGELFF.

This clone appeared a few times. V gene TRBV28 combines with J gene TRBJ1-2, with D unclear. The CDR3 is made up of 17 amino acids. Trimming removed 4 bases at V and 4 bases at J, with 22 bases between. Germline-derived CDR1 and CDR2 are MDHEN and SYDVKM. CDR3 protein: CASSSLGVDLSGYGYTF. DNA for the CDR3: TGTGCCAGCAGTTCCCTTGGGGTGGACCTGTCTGGCTATGGCTACACCTTC.

The J gene is TRBJ2-1, the V gene TRBV4-1; D is uncertain. The CDR3 length is 12 residues. The germline V and J ends were trimmed by 3 bases and 3 bases, with 3 bases remaining between them. Germline V gene data show CDR1 as MGHRA and CDR2 as YSYEKL. In DNA form, the CDR3 reads TGCGCCAGCAGCCAGGGCTACAATGAGCAGTTCTTC. Its protein is CASSQGYNEQFF.

This chain connects TRBV2 to TRBJ1-5, with D maybe TRBD1 (5 bases). This CDR3 has 13 residues. V gave up 7 bases and J gave up 4 bases, with 11 bases separating them. Germline CDR1 is SNHLY and CDR2 is FYNNEI. In nucleotides, the CDR3 is TGTGCCAGCAAGGAGACAGTGAATCAGCCCCAGCATTTT. As protein: CASKETVNQPQHF. Based on the CDR3 plus reference TRBV2 and TRBJ1-5, the full variable domain is EPEVTQTPSHQVTQMGQEVILRCVPISNHLYFYWYRQILGQKVEFLVSFYNNEISEKSEIFDDQFSVERPDGSNFTLKIRSTKLEDSAMYFCASKETVNQPQHFGDGTRLSIL.

The chain uses TRBV30 and TRBJ2-7, with D perhaps matching TRBD2 (6 bases). The CDR3 length is 14 residues. Germline lookup yields CDR1 GTSNPN and CDR2 SVGIG (reference sequence). V was cut by 2 bases and J by 4 bases, with 15 bases left in between. CDR3 amino acids: CAWSMTRGGYEQYF. Here the CDR3 DNA reads TGTGCCTGGAGTATGACTAGGGGAGGTTACGAGCAGTACTTC.

J is TRBJ2-5 and V is TRBV5-1; no definite D call. Trimming shortened V by 3 bases and J by 1 base, and 1 base separated the two germline ends. The CDR3 has 11 amino acids. Per the germline V gene, CDR1 is SGHRS and CDR2 is YFSETQ. This CDR3 is CASSSQETQYF. CDR3 sequence (DNA): TGCGCCAGCAGCTCCCAAGAGACCCAGTACTTC. The whole variable domain, filled in from reference TRBV5-1 and TRBJ2-5, reads KAGVTQTPRYLIKTRGQQVTLSCSPISGHRSVSWYQQTPGQGLQFLFEYFSETQRNKGNFPGRFSGRQFSNSRSEMNVSTLELGDSALYLCASSSQETQYFGPGTRLLVL.

This chain connects TRBV6-5 to TRBJ2-7, with D perhaps matching TRBD1 or TRBD2 (7 bases each). The ends were cut back, 7 bases at V and 0 bases at J, with 16 bases in the middle. The CDR3 spans 15 residues. Germline V gene sequence: CDR1 MNHEY, CDR2 SVGAGI. The CDR3 is CASKGAGGGSYEQYF. The CDR3 DNA reads as TGTGCCAGCAAGGGGGCTGGCGGGGGCTCCTACGAGCAGTACTTC.